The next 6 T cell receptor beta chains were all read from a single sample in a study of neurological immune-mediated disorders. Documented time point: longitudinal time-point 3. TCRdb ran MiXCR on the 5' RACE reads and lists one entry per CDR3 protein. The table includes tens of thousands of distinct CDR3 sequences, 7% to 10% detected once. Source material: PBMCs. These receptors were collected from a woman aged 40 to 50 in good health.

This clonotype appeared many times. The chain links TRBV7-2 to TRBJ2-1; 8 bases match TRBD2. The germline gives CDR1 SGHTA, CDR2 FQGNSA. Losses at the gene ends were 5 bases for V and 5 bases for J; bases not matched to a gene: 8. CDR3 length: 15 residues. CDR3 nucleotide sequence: TGTGCCAGCAGCGTAGGGGGGACTAGAAACAATGAGCAGTTCTTC. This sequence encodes CASSVGGTRNNEQFF.

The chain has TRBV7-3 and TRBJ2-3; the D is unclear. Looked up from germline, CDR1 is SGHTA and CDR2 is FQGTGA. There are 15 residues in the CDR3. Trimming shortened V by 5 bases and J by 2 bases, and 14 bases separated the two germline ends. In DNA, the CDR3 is TGTGCCAGCAGCCCCAGCCCGTCTTCCACAGATACGCAGTATTTT. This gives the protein CASSPSPSSTDTQYF.

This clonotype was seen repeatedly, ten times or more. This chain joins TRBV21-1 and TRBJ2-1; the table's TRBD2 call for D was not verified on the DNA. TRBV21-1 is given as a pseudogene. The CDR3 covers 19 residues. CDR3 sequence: CASSGREAHFTSSYNEQFF. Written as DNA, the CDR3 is TGTGCCAGCAGCGGGCGGGAGGCCCATTTTACTAGCTCCTACAATGAGCAGTTCTTC.

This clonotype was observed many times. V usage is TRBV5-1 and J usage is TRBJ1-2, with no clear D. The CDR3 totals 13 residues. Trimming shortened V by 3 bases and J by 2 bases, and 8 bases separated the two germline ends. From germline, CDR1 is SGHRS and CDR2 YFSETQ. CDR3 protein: CASSSTGNYGYTF. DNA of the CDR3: TGCGCCAGCAGCTCGACGGGGAACTATGGCTACACCTTC.

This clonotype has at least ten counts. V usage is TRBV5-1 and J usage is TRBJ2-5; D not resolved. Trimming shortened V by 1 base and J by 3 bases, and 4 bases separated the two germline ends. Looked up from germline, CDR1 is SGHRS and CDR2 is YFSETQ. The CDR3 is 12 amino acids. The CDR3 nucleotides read TGCGCCAGCAGCTTGAATGAAGAGACCCAGTACTTC. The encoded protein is CASSLNEETQYF.

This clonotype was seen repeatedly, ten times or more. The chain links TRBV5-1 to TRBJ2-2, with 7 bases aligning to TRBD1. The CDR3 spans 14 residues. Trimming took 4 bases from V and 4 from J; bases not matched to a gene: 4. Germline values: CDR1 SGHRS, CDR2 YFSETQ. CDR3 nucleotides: TGCGCCAGCAGCCCCGGACAGGCCACCGGGGAGCTGTTTTTT. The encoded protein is CASSPGQATGELFF.